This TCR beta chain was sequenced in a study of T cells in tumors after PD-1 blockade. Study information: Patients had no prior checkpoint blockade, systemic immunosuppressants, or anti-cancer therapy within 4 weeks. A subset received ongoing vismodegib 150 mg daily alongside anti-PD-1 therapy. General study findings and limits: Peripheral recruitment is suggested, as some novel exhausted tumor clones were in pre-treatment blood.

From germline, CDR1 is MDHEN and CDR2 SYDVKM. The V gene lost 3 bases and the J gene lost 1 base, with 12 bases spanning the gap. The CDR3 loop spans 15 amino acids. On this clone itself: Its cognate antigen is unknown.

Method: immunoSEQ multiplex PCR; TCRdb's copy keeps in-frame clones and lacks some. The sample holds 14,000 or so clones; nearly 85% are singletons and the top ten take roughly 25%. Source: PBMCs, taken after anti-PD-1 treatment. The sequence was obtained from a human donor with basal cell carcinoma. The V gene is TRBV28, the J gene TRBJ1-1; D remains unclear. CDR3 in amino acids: CASSFTGETNTEAFF. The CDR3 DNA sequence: TGTGCCAGCAGTTTCACCGGGGAGACGAACACTGAAGCTTTCTTT.